This TCR beta chain was sequenced during a study of blood T cell repertoires in COVID-19. Study overall: Researchers got acute and convalescent COVID-19 samples from the United States, Italy and Spain. The cDNA or gDNA used as material had been derived from T cells, B-cell-depleted T cells, or PBMCs.

As originally analysed: Estimates of nucleated cell counts were drawn from the amplification of reference gene primers. Some clones are missing from TCRdb's copy, which holds only in-frame ones; the method was immunoSEQ multiplex PCR. The D gene and trimming were derived from the DNA, and the V and J assignments and clone size from that table. This sample has more than 75,000 clones, with around 84% found just once. Per germline, CDR1 SGDLS and CDR2 YYNGEE. Trimming took 0 bases from V and 5 from J; bases not matched to a gene: 10. The CDR3 contains 16 residues. This sequence originates from a human donor in a cohort sampled during active COVID-19. This chain uses TRBV9 with TRBJ2-7; 8 bases agree with TRBD1. The sequenced material came from peripheral blood. The CDR3 DNA sequence: TGTGCCAGCAGCGTAGGCTTCGGACAGGGAAACGACGAGCAGTACTTC. Encoded protein: CASSVGFGQGNDEQYF.